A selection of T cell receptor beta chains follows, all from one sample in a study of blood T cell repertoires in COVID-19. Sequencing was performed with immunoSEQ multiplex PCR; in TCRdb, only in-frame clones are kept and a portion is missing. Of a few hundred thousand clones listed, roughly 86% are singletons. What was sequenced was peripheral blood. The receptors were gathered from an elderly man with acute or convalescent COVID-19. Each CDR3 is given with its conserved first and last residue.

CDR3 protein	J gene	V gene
CASSGRSTEAFF	TRBJ1-1	TRBV10-1
CASSLGGGRGEQFF	TRBJ2-1	TRBV5-1
CASSLDRVSSGNTIYF	TRBJ1-3	TRBV5-1
CASSLGGQGTAGELFF	TRBJ2-2	TRBV7-6
CASSLYGQPQHF	TRBJ1-5	TRBV28
CASSQETGKLGEQYF	TRBJ2-7	TRBV14
CASSGSGVGTEAFF	TRBJ1-1	TRBV10-2
CASSVGGTRGEQFF	TRBJ2-1	TRBV9
CSVKRGLGSWSYEQYF	TRBJ2-7	TRBV29-1
CASKQGPGNTIYF	TRBJ1-3	TRBV5-1
CASSFLAGGITGELFF	TRBJ2-2	TRBV7-8
CASSPREHRGSYEQYF	TRBJ2-7	TRBV18
CASSIDGQAGYGYTF	TRBJ1-2	TRBV19
CASNALTGFYGYTF	TRBJ1-2	TRBV28
CASSWTGRAIGSPLHF	TRBJ1-6	TRBV27
CASRRGLAGEQYF	TRBJ2-7	TRBV25-1
CASSKVRASNTEAFF	TRBJ1-1	TRBV21-1
CASSSRPTGHSGNTIYF	TRBJ1-3	TRBV19
CASSTGQGYGYTF	TRBJ1-2	TRBV12-3/TRBV12-4
CASSLLDRELNEQYF	TRBJ2-7	TRBV5-1
CASSLEVGGYTF	TRBJ1-2	TRBV7-9
CASSTGGEANQPQHF	TRBJ1-5	TRBV19
CASSLTDRSALHF	TRBJ1-6	TRBV7-9
CASSQGVSGEQFF	TRBJ2-1	TRBV7-6
CASSVRDNYGYTF	TRBJ1-2	TRBV2
CASKEWGGFQETQYF	TRBJ2-5	TRBV19
CAISPLAGAQNEQFF	TRBJ2-1	TRBV10-3
CASSFIRNTIYF	TRBJ1-3	TRBV11-2
CASSLGTSAGELFF	TRBJ2-2	TRBV7-8
CASSLGQGGHNEQFF	TRBJ2-1	TRBV7-3
CASESDANYGYTF	TRBJ1-2	TRBV2
CASSLSPGRSYNEQFF	TRBJ2-1	TRBV7-8
CAISGGQGAYNEQFF	TRBJ2-1	TRBV10-3